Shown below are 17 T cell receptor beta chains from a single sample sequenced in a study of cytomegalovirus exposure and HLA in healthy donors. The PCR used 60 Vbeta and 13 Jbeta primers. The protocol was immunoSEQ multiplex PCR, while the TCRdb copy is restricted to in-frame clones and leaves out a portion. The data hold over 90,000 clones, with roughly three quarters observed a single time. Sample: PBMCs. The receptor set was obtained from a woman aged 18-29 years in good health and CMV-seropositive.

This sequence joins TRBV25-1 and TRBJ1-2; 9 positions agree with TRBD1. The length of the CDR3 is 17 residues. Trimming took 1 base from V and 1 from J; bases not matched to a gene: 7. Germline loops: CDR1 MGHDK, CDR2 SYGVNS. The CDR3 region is CASSESGTGKVNYGYTF. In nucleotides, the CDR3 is TGTGCCAGCAGTGAATCGGGGACAGGGAAGGTTAACTATGGCTACACCTTC.

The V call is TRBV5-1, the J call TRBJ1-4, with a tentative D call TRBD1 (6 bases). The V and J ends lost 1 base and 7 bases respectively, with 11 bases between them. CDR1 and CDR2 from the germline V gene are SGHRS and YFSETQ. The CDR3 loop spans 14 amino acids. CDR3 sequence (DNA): TGCGCCAGCAGCTTGAACAGGGCGGGTGAAAAACTGTTTTTT. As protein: CASSLNRAGEKLFF.

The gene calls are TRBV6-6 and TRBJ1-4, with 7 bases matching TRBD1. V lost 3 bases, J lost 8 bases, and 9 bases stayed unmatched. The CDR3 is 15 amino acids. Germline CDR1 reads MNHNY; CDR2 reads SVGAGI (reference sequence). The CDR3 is CASSYYRGLEEKLFF. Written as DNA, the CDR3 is TGTGCCAGCAGTTATTACAGGGGATTGGAGGAAAAACTGTTTTTT.

CDR3 loop: CASSIGLFVNTEAFF. The CDR3 bases are TGTGCCAGTAGTATAGGACTTTTCGTGAACACTGAAGCTTTCTTT. The genes are TRBV19 and TRBJ1-1; D is undetermined. Trimming cost V 1 base and J 0 bases, with 9 bases left between them. Germline V CDR1 and CDR2: LNHDA, SQIVND (reference sequence). This CDR3 has 15 amino acids.

The CDR3 spells CASSLLAGVGDTQYF. Written as DNA, the CDR3 is TGTGCCAGCAGCTTACTAGCGGGAGTCGGAGATACGCAGTATTTT. The J gene is TRBJ2-3, the V gene TRBV7-2; 10 bases fit TRBD2. Trimming took 2 bases from V and 5 from J; bases not matched to a gene: 4. Germline assignment: CDR1 SGHTA and CDR2 FQGNSA. This CDR3 is 15 amino acids long.

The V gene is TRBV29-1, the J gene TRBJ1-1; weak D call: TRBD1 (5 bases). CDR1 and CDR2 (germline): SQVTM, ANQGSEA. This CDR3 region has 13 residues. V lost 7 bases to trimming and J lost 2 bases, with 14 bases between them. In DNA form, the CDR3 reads TGCAGCGGCCTGTGGACAACTAACACTGAAGCTTTCTTT. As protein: CSGLWTTNTEAFF.

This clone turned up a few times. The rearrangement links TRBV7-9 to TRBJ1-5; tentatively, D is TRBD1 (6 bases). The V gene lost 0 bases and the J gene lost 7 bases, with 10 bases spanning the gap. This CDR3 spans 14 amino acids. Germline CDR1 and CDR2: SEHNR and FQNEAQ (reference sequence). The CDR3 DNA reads TGTGCCAGCAGCTTAGCACAGGGTGGCCAGCCCCAGCATTTT. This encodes CASSLAQGGQPQHF. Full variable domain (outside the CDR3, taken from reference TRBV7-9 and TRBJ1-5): DTGVSQNPRHKITKRGQNVTFRCDPISEHNRLYWYRQTLGQGPEFLTYFQNEAQLEKSRLLSDRFSAERPKGSFSTLEIQRTEQGDSAMYLCASSLAQGGQPQHFGDGTRLSIL.

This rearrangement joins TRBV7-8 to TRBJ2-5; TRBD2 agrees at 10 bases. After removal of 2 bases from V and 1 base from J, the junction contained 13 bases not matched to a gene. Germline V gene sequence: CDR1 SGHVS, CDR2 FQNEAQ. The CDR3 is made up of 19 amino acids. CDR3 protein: CASSLLAVGLAGAQETQYF. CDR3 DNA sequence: TGTGCCAGCAGCTTACTGGCGGTTGGTCTAGCGGGAGCCCAAGAGACCCAGTACTTC.

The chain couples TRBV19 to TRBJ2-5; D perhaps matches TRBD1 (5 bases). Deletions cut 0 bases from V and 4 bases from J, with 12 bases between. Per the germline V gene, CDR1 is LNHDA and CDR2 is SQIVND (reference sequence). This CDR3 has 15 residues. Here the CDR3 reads CASSIDREGRETQYF. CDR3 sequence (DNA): TGTGCCAGTAGTATAGACAGGGAAGGCCGAGAGACCCAGTACTTC.

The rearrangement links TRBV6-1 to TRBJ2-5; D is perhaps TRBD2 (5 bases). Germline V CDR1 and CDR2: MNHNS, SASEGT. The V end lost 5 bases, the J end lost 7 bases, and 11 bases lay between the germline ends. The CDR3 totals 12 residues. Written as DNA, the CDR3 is TGTGCCAGCAGTTTACTCAGCGGGACCCAGTACTTC. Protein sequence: CASSLLSGTQYF.

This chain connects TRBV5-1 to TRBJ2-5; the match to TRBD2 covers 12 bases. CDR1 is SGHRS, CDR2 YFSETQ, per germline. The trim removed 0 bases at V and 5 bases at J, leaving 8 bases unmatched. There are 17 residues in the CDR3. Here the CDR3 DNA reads TGCGCCAGCAGCTTGGTAGGGACTAGCGGGCCGACGGAGACCCAGTACTTC. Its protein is CASSLVGTSGPTETQYF.

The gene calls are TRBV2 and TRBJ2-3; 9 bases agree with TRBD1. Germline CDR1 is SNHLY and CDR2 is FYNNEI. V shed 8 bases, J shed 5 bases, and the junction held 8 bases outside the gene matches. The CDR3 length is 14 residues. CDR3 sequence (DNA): TGTGCCAGCGAGACAGGGGGTTTGGGAGATACGCAGTATTTT. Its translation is CASETGGLGDTQYF.

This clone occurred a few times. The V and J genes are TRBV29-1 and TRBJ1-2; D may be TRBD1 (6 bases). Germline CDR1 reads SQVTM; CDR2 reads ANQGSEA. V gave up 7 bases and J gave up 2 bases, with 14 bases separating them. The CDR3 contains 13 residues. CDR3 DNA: TGCAGCGCCTACTCGACAGGCAACTATGGCTACACCTTC. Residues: CSAYSTGNYGYTF.

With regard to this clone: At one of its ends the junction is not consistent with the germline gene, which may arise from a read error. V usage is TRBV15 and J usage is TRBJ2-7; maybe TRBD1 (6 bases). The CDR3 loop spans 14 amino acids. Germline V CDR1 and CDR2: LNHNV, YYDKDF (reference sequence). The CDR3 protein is CVTSKGHNSYEQYF. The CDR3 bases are TGTGTCACCAGCAAGGGACACAACTCCTACGAGCAGTACTTC. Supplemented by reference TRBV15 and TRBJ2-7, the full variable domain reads DAMVIQNPRYQVTQFGKPVTLSCSQTLNHNVMYWYQQKSSQAPKLLFHYYDKDFNNEADTPDNFQSRRPNTSFCFLDIRSPGLGDTAMYLCVTSKGHNSYEQYFGPGTRLTVT.

CDR3 DNA: TGTGCCAGCAGCCCCTTACGACAAACGGGACTAGCGGCCGGCTACGAGCAGTACTTC. This sequence encodes CASSPLRQTGLAAGYEQYF. The chain joins TRBV7-2 to TRBJ2-7; TRBD2 matches 11 bases. The trim removed 5 bases at V and 3 bases at J, leaving 18 bases unmatched. Germline assignment: CDR1 SGHTA and CDR2 FQGNSA. CDR3 size: 19 residues.

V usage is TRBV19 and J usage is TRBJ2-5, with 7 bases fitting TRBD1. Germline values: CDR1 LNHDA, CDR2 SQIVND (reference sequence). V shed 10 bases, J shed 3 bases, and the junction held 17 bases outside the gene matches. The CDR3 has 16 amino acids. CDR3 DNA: TGTGCCACCACGCACACCTTTTCAGACAGGGAAGAGACCCAGTACTTC. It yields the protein CATTHTFSDREETQYF.

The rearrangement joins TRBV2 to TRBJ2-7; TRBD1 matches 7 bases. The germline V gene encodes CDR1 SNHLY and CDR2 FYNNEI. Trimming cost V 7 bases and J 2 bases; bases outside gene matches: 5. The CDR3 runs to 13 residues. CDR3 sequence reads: CASNRDSAYEQYF. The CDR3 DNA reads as TGTGCCAGCAACAGGGACAGTGCCTACGAGCAGTACTTC.